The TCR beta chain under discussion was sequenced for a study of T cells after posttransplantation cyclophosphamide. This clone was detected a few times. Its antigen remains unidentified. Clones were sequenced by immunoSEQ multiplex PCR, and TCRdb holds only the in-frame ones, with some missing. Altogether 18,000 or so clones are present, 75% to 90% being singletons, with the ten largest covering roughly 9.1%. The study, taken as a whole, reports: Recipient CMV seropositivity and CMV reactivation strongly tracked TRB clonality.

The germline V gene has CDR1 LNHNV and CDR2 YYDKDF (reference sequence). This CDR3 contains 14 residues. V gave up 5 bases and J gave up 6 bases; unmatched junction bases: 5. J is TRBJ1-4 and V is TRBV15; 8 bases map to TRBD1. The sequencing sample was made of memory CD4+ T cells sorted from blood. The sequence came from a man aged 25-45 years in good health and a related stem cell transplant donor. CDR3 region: CATSGGQGDEKLFF. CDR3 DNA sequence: TGTGCCACCAGCGGCGGACAGGGCGATGAAAAACTGTTTTTT.